Below are 10 T cell receptor beta chains sequenced from a single sample in a study of T-cell memory formation after mild COVID-19. TCRdb ran MiXCR on the 5' RACE reads and lists one entry per CDR3 protein. The sample includes fewer than 450,000 distinct CDR3 sequences, roughly a quarter of them seen just once. The specimen was PBMCs or a T cell subset sorted from them (not recorded which). The source of these receptors is an adult woman who had mild COVID-19 (a few samples of this study predate the infection). Cell type and time point are not known.

The sample holds a few counts of this clonotype. The rearrangement joins TRBV24-1 to TRBJ2-5; D uncertain. Germline assignment: CDR1 KGHDR and CDR2 SFDVKD. Between the trimmed V and J ends, which lost 7 bases and 2 bases, there was a span of 13 bases. The CDR3 consists of 14 residues. CDR3 sequence (DNA): TGTGCCACCAGCGATCCCGGCTCACAAGAGACCCAGTACTTC. This codes for CATSDPGSQETQYF.

The chain joins TRBV29-1 to TRBJ2-3; D perhaps matches TRBD2 (5 bases). Trimming removed 2 bases at V and 2 bases at J, with 17 bases between. Germline V gene sequence: CDR1 SQVTM, CDR2 ANQGSEA. This CDR3 comprises 16 residues. CDR3 sequence reads: CSVETLGLANTDTQYF. The CDR3 DNA follows: TGCAGCGTTGAAACTTTAGGGCTAGCCAACACAGATACGCAGTATTTT.

This rearrangement joins TRBV4-1 to TRBJ2-1, with 11 bases matching TRBD2. The germline V gene has CDR1 MGHRA and CDR2 YSYEKL. CDR3 length: 17 amino acids. V gave up 4 bases and J gave up 6 bases; unmatched junction bases: 11. The CDR3 region is CASSPPRGLAGGNEQFF. DNA of the CDR3: TGCGCCAGCAGCCCTCCCAGGGGGCTAGCGGGAGGCAATGAGCAGTTCTTC.

The gene calls are TRBV5-6 and TRBJ1-5; perhaps TRBD1 as D (6 bases). This CDR3 has 13 amino acids. Trimming left V 2 bases short and J 6 bases short, with 9 bases between. Germline lookup yields CDR1 SGHDT and CDR2 YYEEEE. The CDR3 sequence is CASSFSGVQPQHF. CDR3 coding DNA: TGTGCCAGCAGCTTCTCAGGGGTTCAGCCCCAGCATTTT.

The chain joins TRBV13 to TRBJ2-1, with D perhaps TRBD2 (5 bases). The V gene lost 1 base and the J gene lost 10 bases, with 20 bases spanning the gap. Germline lookup yields CDR1 PRHDT and CDR2 FYEKMQ (reference sequence). This CDR3 is 16 amino acids long. CDR3 region: CASSLERRGRLQEQFF. CDR3 nucleotides: TGTGCCAGCAGCTTAGAGAGGCGAGGGAGACTTCAGGAGCAGTTCTTC. Supplemented by reference TRBV13 and TRBJ2-1, the full variable domain reads AAGVIQSPRHLIKEKRETATLKCYPIPRHDTVYWYQQGPGQDPQFLISFYEKMQSDKGSIPDRFSAQQFSDYHSELNMSSLELGDSALYFCASSLERRGRLQEQFFGPGTRLTVL.

CDR3 protein: CASSLEGQGNQPQHF. The CDR3 DNA sequence: TGCGCCAGCAGCTTGGAGGGACAGGGGAATCAGCCCCAGCATTTT. V gene TRBV5-1 combines with J gene TRBJ1-5; 10 bases map to TRBD1. With V trimmed by 0 bases and J by 4 bases, 1 base remained unmatched. This CDR3 has 15 amino acids. CDR1 and CDR2 from the germline V gene are SGHRS and YFSETQ.

This clonotype was seen only a few times. The rearrangement uses TRBV5-1 and TRBJ2-7, with D possibly TRBD2 on 5 matching bases. Germline V lookup: CDR1 SGHRS, CDR2 YFSETQ. The V end was cut by 1 base, the J end by 3 bases, with 11 bases between. The CDR3 extends over 14 amino acids. The CDR3 reads CASSLRPDFYEQYF. CDR3 in DNA: TGCGCCAGCAGCTTGCGGCCGGACTTCTACGAGCAGTACTTC.

In its sample, this clonotype was seen a few times. This chain uses TRBV5-5 with TRBJ2-3; 12 bases map to TRBD1. This CDR3 is built from 16 residues. Germline V CDR1 and CDR2: SGHKS, YYEKEE (reference sequence). V lost 7 bases and J lost 6; bases outside the gene matches: 12. The CDR3 DNA follows: TGTGCCAGCGACACAACCGGGACAGGGGGCATGGATACGCAGTATTTT. Translating gives CASDTTGTGGMDTQYF.

The rearrangement links TRBV4-2 to TRBJ1-4; 7 nucleotides match TRBD1. This CDR3 spans 15 amino acids. With 2 bases clipped from V and 8 bases from J, the junction kept 8 bases outside the gene matches. Germline CDR1 reads LGHNA; CDR2 reads YNFKEQ. Here the CDR3 reads CASSQPDREGEKLFF. The CDR3 coding sequence is TGTGCCAGCAGCCAACCAGACAGGGAAGGAGAAAAACTGTTTTTT.

The chain combines TRBV6-6 with TRBJ1-4; 9 nucleotides match TRBD1. J lost 7 bases, V lost 3 bases, and 6 bases had no gene match. CDR1 and CDR2 from the germline V gene are MNHNY and SVGAGI (reference sequence). The CDR3 length is 15 residues. The DNA for the CDR3 is TGTGCCAGCAGTTATCGGGACAGGGCCGGTGAAAAACTGTTTTTT. Its translation: CASSYRDRAGEKLFF.